This is a list of T cell receptor beta chains from one sample in a study of response to subunit inactivated influenza vaccine. TCRdb recomputed calls from the RT-PCR reads with MiXCR, one row per CDR3 protein. This sample has more than 400,000 distinct CDR3 sequences, with approximately 7.3% found just once. The sample in question was PBMCs from blood, obtained 23 to 25 months after vaccination. All receptors derive from a man in his fifties or sixties who received an inactivated influenza vaccine. Both conserved end residues are part of each CDR3. D genes are given only for firm matches. Clone size is given for some rows only: seen once, a few or many times, or a class if the clone is expanded.

size	J	D	V	CDR3	DNA
-	TRBJ2-2	TRBD1	TRBV4-1	CASSQERQGFGGELFF	TGCGCCAGCAGCCAAGAAAGACAGGGGTTCGGCGGGGAGCTGTTTTTT
once	TRBJ2-3	-	TRBV20-1	CSARDRSRLSTDTQYF	TGCAGTGCTAGAGATCGATCCAGACTTAGCACAGATACGCAGTATTTT
-	TRBJ2-2	-	TRBV6-1	CASGTTPSYTGELFF	TGTGCCAGTGGGACCACCCCATCCTACACCGGGGAGCTGTTTTTT
few	TRBJ2-7	-	TRBV10-3	CAISKGTYEQYF	TGTGCCATCTCGAAAGGGACCTACGAGCAGTACTTC
few	TRBJ1-4	-	TRBV12-3/TRBV12-4	CASSHDRRGEKLFF	TGTGCCAGCAGTCACGACAGGAGAGGTGAAAAACTGTTTTTT
many	TRBJ1-5	-	TRBV5-5	CASSLEVGGYEPQHF	TGTGCCAGCAGCTTGGAGGTTGGGGGCTACGAACCCCAGCATTTT
few	TRBJ2-3	-	TRBV15	CATSTGAEGYTDTQYF	TGTGCCACCAGCACAGGGGCGGAGGGGTACACAGATACGCAGTATTTT
many	TRBJ2-1	TRBD2	TRBV7-6	CASSTGTSAAYNEQFF	TGTGCCAGCAGCACGGGGACTAGCGCTGCCTACAATGAGCAGTTCTTC
many	TRBJ2-1	-	TRBV5-5	CASSKIGAASNEQFF	TGTGCCAGCAGTAAAATAGGGGCGGCCTCCAATGAGCAGTTCTTC
many	TRBJ2-7	TRBD1	TRBV20-1	CSARGVTGVLNEQYF	TGCAGTGCTAGAGGGGTGACAGGGGTCTTGAACGAGCAGTACTTC
many	TRBJ2-7	-	TRBV6-1	CASNREGELREQYF	TGTGCCTCAAACAGGGAAGGGGAACTTCGCGAGCAGTACTTC
few	TRBJ2-1	-	TRBV12-3/TRBV12-4	CASSLFAGSSYNEQFF	TGTGCCAGCAGCCTCTTTGCGGGTAGCTCCTACAATGAGCAGTTCTTC
-	TRBJ2-7	-	TRBV20-1	CSARDRAQREQYF	TGCAGTGCTAGAGACCGGGCCCAGAGGGAGCAGTACTTC
many	TRBJ1-2	TRBD1	TRBV5-1	CASSSVTGDYGYTF	TGCGCCAGCAGCTCGGTGACAGGGGACTATGGCTACACCTTC
many	TRBJ1-4	-	TRBV14	CASSYNRNEKLFF	TGTGCCAGCAGTTACAACAGGAATGAAAAACTGTTTTTT
-	TRBJ2-1	-	TRBV6-5	CASSYPRERVNNEQFF	TGTGCCAGCAGTTACCCAAGGGAGCGGGTCAACAATGAGCAGTTCTTC
few	TRBJ2-7	TRBD2	TRBV28	CASRGTSGRARRLGSYEQYF	TGTGCCAGCAGGGGGACTAGCGGGAGGGCGAGGCGACTTGGTTCCTACGAGCAGTACTTC
few	TRBJ2-2	-	TRBV21-1	CASSGGQERNTGELFF	TGTGCCAGCAGCGGGGGACAGGAGAGGAACACCGGGGAGCTGTTTTTT
many	TRBJ1-1	TRBD1	TRBV29-1	CSARVQGAGTEAFF	TGCAGCGCCCGGGTACAGGGGGCCGGCACTGAAGCTTTCTTT
few	TRBJ2-7	TRBD1	TRBV20-1	CSAKLGTGDHEQYF	TGCAGTGCCAAGCTGGGGACAGGGGACCACGAGCAGTACTTC
few	TRBJ2-1	TRBD2	TRBV7-9	CASSSLSGRAYNEQFF	TGTGCCAGCAGCTCCCTTAGCGGGAGGGCCTACAATGAGCAGTTCTTC
-	TRBJ2-5	-	TRBV6-5	CASSYSGGAPAETQYF	TGTGCCAGCAGTTACTCGGGCGGAGCCCCAGCGGAGACCCAGTACTTC
few	TRBJ2-3	-	TRBV28	CASSLGWQGTDTQYF	TGTGCCAGCAGTTTGGGCTGGCAGGGCACAGATACGCAGTATTTT
many	TRBJ2-6	-	TRBV5-1	CASRGLLSSGANVLTF	TGCGCCAGCAGAGGGCTGCTGAGCTCTGGGGCCAACGTCCTGACTTTC
few	TRBJ2-2	TRBD1	TRBV12-3/TRBV12-4	CASRRGQGLFGELFF	TGTGCCAGCAGGCGGGGACAGGGCTTGTTCGGGGAGCTGTTTTTT
many	TRBJ2-3	-	TRBV4-3	CASSPSLAPDTQYF	TGCGCCAGCAGCCCCTCACTAGCTCCAGATACGCAGTATTTT
-	TRBJ2-5	-	TRBV20-1	CSASLPPGRGAQYF	TGCAGTGCTAGCCTTCCACCAGGCCGTGGGGCCCAGTACTTC
many	TRBJ2-6	-	TRBV5-1	CASSFPGSGANVLTF	TGCGCCAGCAGCTTTCCTGGCTCTGGGGCCAACGTCCTGACTTTC
many	TRBJ2-7	-	TRBV19	CASSLSGAGEQYF	TGTGCCAGTAGTCTAAGCGGCGCGGGCGAGCAGTACTTC
many	TRBJ2-3	-	TRBV4-3	CASLPLDADTQYF	TGCGCCAGCCTGCCCCTTGATGCAGATACGCAGTATTTT
few	TRBJ1-6	-	TRBV9	CASSEGLYNSPLHF	TGTGCCAGCAGCGAGGGGTTGTATAATTCACCCCTCCACTTT
-	TRBJ1-5	TRBD1	TRBV12-3/TRBV12-4	CASSSGAWDRRRNQPQHF	TGTGCCAGCAGTTCCGGAGCCTGGGACAGACGGCGCAATCAGCCCCAGCATTTT
many	TRBJ2-3	TRBD1	TRBV6-5	CASSSPPDGQGAGTDTQYF	TGTGCCAGCAGTTCCCCCCCCGATGGACAGGGCGCGGGCACAGATACGCAGTATTTT
few	TRBJ2-5	TRBD2	TRBV24-1	CATSDRPSGGRQETQYF	TGTGCCACCAGTGACCGTCCCAGCGGGGGACGTCAAGAGACCCAGTACTTC
many	TRBJ2-7	TRBD2	TRBV7-9	CASSLRPSGSIVPEQYF	TGTGCCAGCAGCTTACGACCTAGCGGGAGTATAGTACCCGAGCAGTACTTC
few	TRBJ2-7	-	TRBV20-1	CSARDSSSVSYEQYF	TGCAGTGCTAGAGACTCCTCTAGCGTTAGCTACGAGCAGTACTTC
many	TRBJ1-1	-	TRBV2	CASSQTWRGTEAFF	TGTGCCAGCAGTCAGACATGGAGAGGCACTGAAGCTTTCTTT
-	TRBJ2-3	-	TRBV11-2	CASSPRVNTDTQYF	TGTGCCAGCAGCCCCAGGGTTAACACAGATACGCAGTATTTT
-	TRBJ1-5	TRBD1	TRBV7-8	CASSTRDRFNQPQHF	TGTGCCAGCAGCACCCGGGACAGGTTCAATCAGCCCCAGCATTTT
-	TRBJ2-5	-	TRBV10-3	CAISEGERETQYF	TGTGCCATCAGTGAGGGAGAAAGGGAGACCCAGTACTTC
-	TRBJ2-2	-	TRBV9	CASSPRHNTGELFF	TGTGCCAGCAGCCCGCGACACAACACCGGGGAGCTGTTTTTT
few	TRBJ2-7	-	TRBV4-1	CASSQVVEQYF	TGCGCCAGCAGCCAGGTAGTCGAGCAGTACTTC
-	TRBJ2-1	TRBD2	TRBV5-1	CASSWTGTSGGNEQFF	TGCGCCAGCAGCTGGACCGGGACTAGCGGGGGAAATGAGCAGTTCTTC
-	TRBJ1-2	-	TRBV7-9	CASSPQEYGYTF	TGTGCCAGCAGCCCCCAGGAATATGGCTACACCTTC
few	TRBJ2-1	-	TRBV5-1	CASSLASNNEQFF	TGCGCCAGCAGCTTGGCCTCGAACAATGAGCAGTTCTTC
many	TRBJ2-7	TRBD2	TRBV28	CASSLWRRGVEQYF	TGTGCCAGCAGTTTATGGCGCCGGGGGGTCGAGCAGTACTTC
-	TRBJ2-1	TRBD2	TRBV6-6	CASSPGLQKF	TGTGCCAGCAGCCCGGGACTACAAAAATTC
many	TRBJ2-7	-	TRBV14	CASSPGLGGADEQYF	TGTGCCAGCAGCCCGGGTTTAGGGGGGGCAGACGAGCAGTACTTC